The 22 T cell receptor beta chains below were found in one sample sequenced in a study of tumor-infiltrating lymphocytes in primary liver carcinoma. Without any cell sorting, about 20-32 mg of bulk tissue yielded co-extracted RNA and DNA. A constant-region primer served to make TCR beta cDNA from approximately 490 ng total RNA. Investigators got TCR beta libraries out of three nested multiplex PCR rounds, done with slightly modified ARM-PCR. TRBV1-TRBV30 forward primers paired with a C-beta reverse primer drove the first two PCR rounds, about 11 cycles each. From the multiplex PCR reads, TCRdb called clonotypes with MiXCR, one entry per CDR3 protein. Among fewer than 90,000 distinct CDR3 sequences listed, roughly 72% were seen once. Sequenced input: liver tumor tissue from sampling region 1. Subset meaning: tumor region T1, superior pole. Receptor source: a man in his forties with primary liver carcinoma and hepatitis B virus infection.

Turning to this clonotype: A read error may explain this, as a much larger clone is one base away. The chain carries TRBV6-4 and TRBJ2-1, with TRBD2 matching over 7 bases. Germline CDR1 reads MRHNA; CDR2 reads SNTAGT. This CDR3 spans 15 amino acids. CDR3 DNA sequence: TGTGCCAGCAGTGTCATAGCGGGTTCCTACAATGAGCTGTTCTTC. It yields the protein CASSVIAGSYNELFF.

Regarding this clonotype: The junction differs from germline at one of its ends, possibly a read error. This rearrangement joins TRBV29-1 to TRBJ2-7; 7 bases are a match to TRBD1. Germline-derived CDR1 and CDR2 are SQVTM and ANQGSEA. CDR3 size: 16 residues. The CDR3 reads CSVHLCRQGSSYEQHF. CDR3 sequence (DNA): TGCAGCGTTCATCTGTGCCGACAGGGATCGAGTTACGAACAGCACTTC.

As regards this clonotype: One end of the junction fails to match germline, which may point to a read error. This rearrangement joins TRBV11-2 to TRBJ2-1; TRBD2 matches 9 bases. CDR3 length: 18 amino acids. Germline V gene sequence: CDR1 SGHAT, CDR2 FQNNGV. The CDR3 here is CASSFGAGGPGNPNEQFF. The DNA for the CDR3 is TGTGCTAGCAGCTTCGGGGCGGGAGGGCCCGGGAATCCCAATGAGCAGTTCTTC. The entire variable domain, with the rest obtained from reference TRBV11-2 and TRBJ2-1, is as follows: EAGVAQSPRYKIIEKRQSVAFWCNPISGHATLYWYQQILGQGPKLLIQFQNNGVVDDSQLPKDRFSAERLKGVDSTLKIQPAKLEDSAVYLCASSFGAGGPGNPNEQFFGPGTRLTVL.

There are many counts of this clonotype. A read error may explain this, as a much larger clone is one base away. The chain uses TRBV7-9 and TRBJ1-1, with 8 bases that match TRBD1. Germline V gene lookup returns CDR1 SEHNR and CDR2 FQNEAQ (reference sequence). The CDR3 totals 14 residues. The CDR3 here is CASGFGQGNTEAFF. CDR3 sequence (DNA): TGTGCCAGCGGCTTCGGACAGGGGAACACTGAAGCTTTCTTT.

Comment on this clonotype: A much larger clone sits a single nucleotide away, making a read error possible. The chain joins TRBV20-1 to TRBJ2-1; 7 bases fit TRBD2. The CDR3 sequence is 15 residues long. The germline gives CDR1 DFQATT, CDR2 SNEGSKA (reference sequence). The junction had 11 bases not matched to a gene; V was cut back by 6 bases and J by 3 bases. CDR3 amino acids: CSAAGTIGYYNEQFF. CDR3 nucleotides: TGCAGTGCGGCCGGGACTATCGGGTACTACAATGAGCAGTTCTTC.

As for this clonotype: Lacking the conserved final phenylalanine or tryptophan, this CDR3 likely reflects a read error. The chain employs TRBV11-2 and TRBJ2-5; 8 nucleotides match TRBD1. With V trimmed by 3 bases and J by 5 bases, 8 bases remained unmatched. Germline CDR1 reads SGHAT; CDR2 reads FQNNGV. CDR3 length: 15 amino acids. Written as DNA, the CDR3 is TGTGCCAGCAGCTTGTGGGCAGGGGGCCGTGAGACCCAGTACTCC. This gives the protein CASSLWAGGRETQYS.

A remark on this clonotype: A junction boundary mismatches the germline segment, possibly from a read error. The V call is TRBV29-1, the J call TRBJ2-7; 8 nucleotides agree with TRBD2. The CDR3 covers 13 residues. Per the germline V gene, CDR1 is SQVTM and CDR2 is ANQGSEA. The CDR3 nucleotides are TGCAATGTTGAGTCGGGACTAGGATACGACCAGTACTTC. It is translated as CNVESGLGYDQYF.

The chain carries TRBV11-2 and TRBJ2-5; 9 bases are a match to TRBD1. The CDR3 runs 15 residues. Germline V gives CDR1 SGHAT, CDR2 FQNNGV. Trimming at V came to 10 bases and at J to 4 bases, leaving 13 bases not matched to a gene. The CDR3 loop is CAKSFLGQGRETQYF. The CDR3 DNA follows: TGTGCCAAGAGCTTCCTAGGACAGGGGAGAGAGACCCAGTACTTC.

A word on this clonotype: A read error may produce the germline difference seen at one junction end. The chain carries TRBV7-9 and TRBJ2-1; maybe TRBD1 (6 bases). Per germline, CDR1 SEHNR and CDR2 FQNEAQ (reference sequence). The CDR3 contains 14 residues. The CDR3 DNA follows: TGTGCCAGCAGTTTAGCTAACAGGGCTACTGAGCAGCTCTTC. This codes for CASSLANRATEQLF.

The chain is built from TRBV24-1 and TRBJ2-3; D tentatively reads TRBD1 or TRBD2 (6 bases each). V lost 5 bases and J lost 4, with 21 bases in between. This CDR3 contains 17 residues. From germline, CDR1 is KGHDR and CDR2 SFDVKD. CDR3 protein: CATSARTGTGGSDTQYF. Written as DNA, the CDR3 is TGTGCCACCAGTGCCCGAACCGGGACTGGGGGCTCAGATACGCAGTATTTT.

This clonotype was seen ten or more times. V and J are TRBV5-1 and TRBJ2-2; 8 bases agree with TRBD2. Germline V gene lookup returns CDR1 SGHRS and CDR2 YFSETQ. V shed 0 bases, J shed 2 bases, and the junction held 3 bases outside the gene matches. The CDR3 runs 16 residues. The CDR3 sequence is CASSLALAGNTGELFF. The CDR3 DNA reads as TGCGCCAGCAGCTTGGCCCTAGCGGGTAACACCGGGGAGCTGTTTTTT.

As to this clonotype: A read error is likely, as this CDR3 ends without the conserved phenylalanine or tryptophan. The chain has TRBV29-1 and TRBJ2-5; 7 bases match TRBD1. This CDR3 is 16 amino acids long. CDR1 and CDR2 (germline): SQVTM, ANQGSEA. DNA for the CDR3: TGCGGCGTTGACGAGGGTGGAAGGGCAGGGGGAGAGACCCAGTACATC. This translates into CGVDEGGRAGGETQYI.

This chain connects TRBV11-2 to TRBJ2-1, with D unresolved. Germline-derived CDR1 and CDR2 are SGHAT and FQNNGV. V was clipped by 1 base and J by 2 bases, with 9 bases between them. This CDR3 is built from 15 residues. DNA for the CDR3: TGTGCCAGCAGCTTAGGCGTCAGCCCCTACAATGAGCAGTTCTTC. This encodes CASSLGVSPYNEQFF.

Worth noting for this clonotype: Its ends do not fully match the called genes, so a read error is possible. The chain uses TRBV18 and TRBJ2-2, with D unresolved. There are 13 residues in the CDR3. In germline, CDR1 is KGHSH, CDR2 LQKENI. The DNA of the CDR3 is TGTACCAGCTCACCACCGAACACCGGGGAGCTGTTTTTT. It encodes CTSSPPNTGELFF.

This clonotype was counted a single time. Its ends do not fully match the called genes, so a read error is possible. This chain connects TRBV4-2 to TRBJ2-2, with D tentatively TRBD2 (6 bases). The CDR3 runs to 16 residues. Per the germline V gene, CDR1 is LGHNA and CDR2 is YNFKEQ. The CDR3 protein is CASSQVLAGDTVELFF. As DNA, the CDR3 is TGTGCCAGCAGCCAAGTACTAGCAGGAGACACCGTGGAGCTGTTTTTT.

Notes on this clonotype: The final CDR3 position lacks the conserved phenylalanine or tryptophan, pointing to a likely read error. Because the CDR3's place on the DNA is in doubt, the DNA is left out and the CDR3 is given as listed by TCRdb. The chain recombines TRBV11-2 with TRBJ1-1; TRBD1 is the table's D call, not checked against the DNA. With termini counted, the CDR3 has 14 amino acids. Germline lookup yields CDR1 SGHAT and CDR2 FQNNGV. The CDR3: CASSLQTEGTEASV.

Comments on this clonotype: One base away lies a much larger clone, so this may be a sequencing read error. The chain is built from TRBV30 and TRBJ2-5; D perhaps matches TRBD2 (6 bases). Germline loops: CDR1 GTSNPN, CDR2 SVGIG (reference sequence). The CDR3 consists of 15 residues. This CDR3 is CVWRAVGRGQETQYF. CDR3 sequence (DNA): TGTGTCTGGAGGGCCGTTGGACGGGGACAAGAGACCCAGTACTTC.

Regarding this clonotype: The junction departs from the called germline gene at one end, perhaps through a read error. V gene TRBV4-1 combines with J gene TRBJ2-7, with 11 bases lining up with TRBD2. Germline values: CDR1 MGHRA, CDR2 YSYEKL. The CDR3 has 17 residues. This chain's CDR3 is CASSQLGGTSGSYEQHF. CDR3 nucleotides: TGCGCCAGCAGCCAACTGGGAGGAACTAGCGGGAGCTACGAGCAGCACTTC.

This clonotype was seen at least ten times. The rearrangement uses TRBV30 and TRBJ2-3, with 8 bases identical to TRBD2. This CDR3 comprises 14 residues. Trimming at V came to 3 bases and at J to 4 bases, leaving 6 bases not matched to a gene. From germline, CDR1 is GTSNPN and CDR2 SVGIG (reference sequence). The CDR3 DNA reads TGTGCCTGGAGCGGGGGGGTGGCGGCAGATACGCAGTATTTT. Its translation is CAWSGGVAADTQYF.

The rearrangement links TRBV11-1 to TRBJ2-2; D gene uncertain. This CDR3 comprises 14 residues. The germline V gene has CDR1 SGHAT and CDR2 FQDESV (reference sequence). The chain's CDR3 is CTNSLGLHTGELFF. The CDR3 DNA follows: TGTACCAACAGCTTAGGTTTACACACCGGGGAGCTGTTTTTT.

As concerns this clonotype: The missing conserved phenylalanine or tryptophan at the end of this CDR3 makes a read error likely. The genes are TRBV28 and TRBJ2-5; TRBD2 is a possible D gene (5 bases). V was clipped by 8 bases and J by 2 bases, with 9 bases between them. CDR3 size: 12 residues. Germline V lookup: CDR1 MDHEN, CDR2 SYDVKM. The CDR3 loop is CASGLQQETQYL. The DNA for the CDR3 is TGTGCCAGCGGACTCCAACAAGAGACCCAGTACCTC.

Notes on this clonotype: A read error is possible here, since a much larger clone lies one base away. The V call is TRBV5-1, the J call TRBJ2-2; D call uncertain. Germline CDR1 is SGHRS and CDR2 is YFSETQ. The CDR3 runs 13 residues. CDR3 protein: CASSFESTVELFF. The CDR3 nucleotides read TGCGCCAGCAGCTTCGAGAGCACCGTGGAGCTGTTTTTT.